Here is one TCR beta chain with its context. Germline CDR1 reads MGHDK; CDR2 reads SYGVNS. V lost 5 bases, J lost 4 bases, and 3 bases stayed unmatched. The CDR3 sequence is 14 residues long. This sample is drawn from a study of shared clonotypes between healthy human individuals. Only CD45RO-negative cells positively selected for CCR7 counted as naive CD8 cells, so terminally differentiated effector memory CD45RA+ cells were excluded. Donors were Caucasian adults residing in Nashville, Tennessee, USA. Genomic DNA of each subset was evenly split across several immunoSEQ plates. The sorted-subset replicate PCRs were given 200 ng DNA, which is some 29,000 T cell genomes. The data were produced by immunoSEQ multiplex PCR, yet TCRdb's version contains in-frame clones alone and is incomplete. Seen here are about 2 million clones, roughly 94% observed once, and the top ten hold 0.9% to 1.4%.

The chain couples TRBV25-1 to TRBJ2-2, with TRBD1 identical over 8 bases. The source is a man younger than 30 in good health. Sequences were obtained from naive CD8+ T cells sorted from blood. The CDR3 DNA is TGTGCCAGCAGTCATACAGGGGGCACCGGGGAGCTGTTTTTT. Its protein is CASSHTGGTGELFF.